This T cell receptor beta chain was documented in a study of blood T cell repertoires in COVID-19. Study-level information: Sites in the United States, Italy and Spain provided acute and convalescent COVID-19 samples.

V lost 5 bases to trimming and J lost 3 bases; unmatched junction nucleotides: 4. Germline V gene sequence: CDR1 SGHTA, CDR2 FQGNSA. CDR3 length: 15 residues. Seattle participants joined during active infection and were tracked over time. Details on this clone: At the DNA level, this CDR3 is encoded by other sequences in the same sample as well.

As originally analysed: Estimation of nucleated cell counts relied on the amplification of reference gene primers. Clones were sequenced by immunoSEQ multiplex PCR, and TCRdb holds only the in-frame ones, with some missing. V and J calls and clone size come straight from that table; D and trimming were deduced from the DNA. The data contain 200,000 to 300,000 clones, more than 70% of them singletons. The receptor's source is an elderly woman with COVID-19, enrolled during active disease. The material sequenced was peripheral blood. This rearrangement joins TRBV7-2 to TRBJ2-3; 11 bases agree with TRBD2. The CDR3 region has the DNA TGTGCCAGCAGCCCTACTAGCGGGGGAACAGATACGCAGTATTTT. Encoded protein: CASSPTSGGTDTQYF. Supplemented by reference TRBV7-2 and TRBJ2-3, the full variable domain reads GAGVSQSPSNKVTEKGKDVELRCDPISGHTALYWYRQSLGQGLEFLIYFQGNSAPDKSGLPSDRFSAERTGGSVSTLTIQRTQQEDSAVYLCASSPTSGGTDTQYFGPGTRLTVL.